This TCR beta chain derives from a study of blood T cells in healthy people across ages. A J-beta primer mix and a sample-barcoded 5' primer were used in a second PCR of roughly 6 to 11 cycles. MiXCR, applied by TCRdb to the 5' RACE reads, yields one record per CDR3 protein. Of hundreds of thousands of distinct CDR3 sequences in the sample, 20% to 25% were seen once. This CDR3 has 15 residues. The germline V gene encodes CDR1 SGHTA and CDR2 FQGNSA. V shed 1 base and J shed 1 base, with 11 bases lying between them. The sequenced sample consisted of blood. This chain connects TRBV7-2 to TRBJ2-7, with D perhaps matching TRBD1 (6 bases). This clonotype was obtained from a man aged 65 to 79 in good health. CDR3 loop: CASSLEQGPSYEQYF. The CDR3 bases are TGTGCCAGCAGCTTAGAACAGGGCCCGTCCTACGAGCAGTACTTC.